The 9 T cell receptor beta chains below all came from one sample that was sequenced in a study of breast tumors, draining lymph nodes, adjacent tissues. The lymph nodes were axillary draining lymph nodes from breast cancer patients. TCRdb used MiXCR to reprocess the multiplex PCR reads, holding one entry per CDR3 protein. The repertoire includes 75,000 to 100,000 distinct CDR3 sequences, about 20% of them detected once, and less than 3% sits in the top ten. Material for sequencing was axillary lymph node tissue. These receptors were collected from a female donor with breast cancer. Some clones in this sample may be carry-over from other donors' samples.

This clonotype was seen repeatedly, ten times or more. V gene TRBV20-1 combines with J gene TRBJ2-7; 8 nucleotides line up with TRBD1. V was pared by 3 bases and J by 2 bases, with 9 bases of the junction left unmatched. The CDR3 length is 15 residues. CDR1 is DFQATT and CDR2 is SNEGSKA in the germline V gene (reference sequence). The CDR3 reads CSARFNRGNAYEQYF. The CDR3 nucleotides are TGCAGTGCTAGGTTCAACAGGGGGAATGCCTACGAGCAGTACTTC.

This clonotype has a count of ten or more. The gene calls are TRBV20-1 and TRBJ2-3; 10 positions match TRBD2. Germline V gene lookup returns CDR1 DFQATT and CDR2 SNEGSKA (reference sequence). This CDR3 is built from 17 residues. V dropped 3 bases and J dropped 0; count of bases not matched to a gene: 9. The CDR3 DNA is TGCAGTGCTAGTCCGGGCAGCGGGAGGGGAAGCACAGATACGCAGTATTTT. Translating gives CSASPGSGRGSTDTQYF.

This clonotype was observed at least ten times. The chain is built from TRBV6-5 and TRBJ2-3; D uncertain. Germline lookup yields CDR1 MNHEY and CDR2 SVGAGI. CDR3 size: 14 residues. Trimming took off 4 bases at V and 0 bases at J, with 8 bases between the two ends. The CDR3 coding sequence is TGTGCCAGCAGTTTATTCGCCAGCACAGATACGCAGTATTTT. Its protein is CASSLFASTDTQYF.

The chain combines TRBV24-1 with TRBJ2-2, with D uncertain. The V end lost 0 bases, the J end lost 2 bases, and 9 bases lay between the germline ends. The CDR3 has 16 residues. The germline V gene has CDR1 KGHDR and CDR2 SFDVKD. CDR3 in DNA: TGTGCCACCAGTGATTTGCGCCCAGGCAACACCGGGGAGCTGTTTTTT. This sequence encodes CATSDLRPGNTGELFF.

At least ten counts were recorded for this clonotype. J is TRBJ2-3 and V is TRBV20-1, with 8 bases aligning to TRBD2. Germline trimming cut 6 bases from V and 6 bases from J; bases unmatched to any gene: 14. The germline V gene encodes CDR1 DFQATT and CDR2 SNEGSKA (reference sequence). This CDR3 has 15 residues. The CDR3 DNA is TGCAGTGCGCCTCAACTAGCGGCGGTAATGGATACGCAGTATTTT. As protein: CSAPQLAAVMDTQYF.

Worth noting for this clonotype: A read error may explain this, as a much larger clone is one base away. The chain is built from TRBV15 and TRBJ2-2; D uncertain. Trimming removed 8 bases at V and 4 bases at J, with 14 bases between. This CDR3 is built from 14 residues. The V gene's germline CDR1 is LNHNV and CDR2 YYDKDF (reference sequence). The CDR3 spells CATRVEPATGELFF. In nucleotides, the CDR3 is TGTGCCACCCGAGTAGAACCCGCCACCGGGGAGCTGTTTTTT.

This clonotype was seen ten or more times. J is TRBJ2-3 and V is TRBV12-3 or TRBV12-4; D might be TRBD1 or TRBD2, each matching 5 bases. V lost 6 bases and J 3 bases, leaving 10 bases between the germline ends. The CDR3 consists of 13 residues. The CDR3 DNA sequence: TGTGCCAGCAGAGGGACGGCAACAGATACGCAGTATTTT. It translates to CASRGTATDTQYF.

This clonotype was found many times. This rearrangement joins TRBV10-3 to TRBJ2-2; 8 bases are shared with TRBD2. Germline values: CDR1 ENHRY, CDR2 SYGVKD. The CDR3 is 14 amino acids. The V gene end was trimmed by 3 bases and the J gene end by 6 bases; junction bases not matched to a gene: 3. CDR3 coding DNA: TGTGCCATCAGTGACTCGGGAGGGCCCGGGGAGCTGTTTTTT. The encoded protein is CAISDSGGPGELFF.

This clonotype appeared many times. The V call is TRBV6-2 or TRBV6-3, the J call TRBJ2-7; 13 nucleotides match TRBD2. The CDR3 is 15 amino acids. Trimming cost V 5 bases and J 9 bases; bases outside gene matches: 10. Germline V gene sequence: CDR1 MNHEY, CDR2 SVGEGT. In DNA, the CDR3 is TGTGCCAGCAGTAGAACTAGCGGGAGGGCCACCAGGCAGTACTTC. Translation: CASSRTSGRATRQYF.